This T cell receptor (beta chain) was identified during a study of T cells in Graves' hyperthyroidism and ophthalmopathy. Study outcomes and limitations: In simple terms, a model built on 13 V-J features told ophthalmopathy apart from stable hyperthyroidism.

The CDR3 is 14 amino acids. The V and J ends lost 4 bases and 3 bases respectively, with 12 bases between them. CDR1 and CDR2 (germline): SNHLY, FYNNEI. TCR beta CDR3 sequences were amplified from RNA transcripts. First-round RT-PCR with HTBI primers amplified the TCR CDR3 region. MiXCR, run by TCRdb on the multiplex PCR reads, gives a single entry per CDR3 protein. The data show about 700,000 distinct CDR3 sequences, 45% seen once. This clonotype appeared many times. As yet, its antigen is unknown. The chain joins TRBV2 to TRBJ2-5, with unresolved D. The TCR comes from an adult man with Graves' disease, either hyperthyroidism or ophthalmopathy (not recorded which). Sequencing was performed on peripheral blood or thyroid tissue (not recorded which). The CDR3, as DNA: TGTGCCAGCAGTGTCGGAGTTTCAGAAGAGACCCAGTACTTC. This translates into CASSVGVSEETQYF.